This T cell receptor (beta chain) was identified during a study of Tregs in tolerant kidney transplant recipients. Overall study context: The nonmyeloablative bone marrow transplants came from related graft donors, with transient mixed chimerism.

Only in-frame clones appear in the TCRdb table, and some are missing; sequencing was by immunoSEQ multiplex PCR. The sample's table shows tens of thousands of clones. Study findings and constraints: No direct test of biological reproducibility was done here. Changing PCR primers prevented nucleotide comparison between some patients' samples. Antigen-driven expansion was suggested because donor-specific Tregs expanded more than all Tregs in tolerant patients.

As regards this clone: Antigen specificity is unknown. The read ends 3 residues shy of where the CDR3 ends; the end is completed using the germline J gene.

The germline V gene has CDR1 SQVTM and CDR2 ANQGSEA. The J segment lost 2 bases and the V segment lost 3 bases, leaving 5 bases of the junction unmatched. The CDR3 sequence is 15 residues long. This specimen consisted of CD4+ T cells from blood, obtained before the transplant. The chain has TRBV29-1 and TRBJ2-3; 10 nucleotides agree with TRBD1. This sequence was found in a human donor who received a combined kidney and bone marrow transplant. CDR3 bases read: TGCAGCGTTGAGAGGGACAGGGGATACACAGATACG. Protein: CSVERDRGYTDT. The entire CDR3 sequence reads CSVERDRGYTDTQYF.